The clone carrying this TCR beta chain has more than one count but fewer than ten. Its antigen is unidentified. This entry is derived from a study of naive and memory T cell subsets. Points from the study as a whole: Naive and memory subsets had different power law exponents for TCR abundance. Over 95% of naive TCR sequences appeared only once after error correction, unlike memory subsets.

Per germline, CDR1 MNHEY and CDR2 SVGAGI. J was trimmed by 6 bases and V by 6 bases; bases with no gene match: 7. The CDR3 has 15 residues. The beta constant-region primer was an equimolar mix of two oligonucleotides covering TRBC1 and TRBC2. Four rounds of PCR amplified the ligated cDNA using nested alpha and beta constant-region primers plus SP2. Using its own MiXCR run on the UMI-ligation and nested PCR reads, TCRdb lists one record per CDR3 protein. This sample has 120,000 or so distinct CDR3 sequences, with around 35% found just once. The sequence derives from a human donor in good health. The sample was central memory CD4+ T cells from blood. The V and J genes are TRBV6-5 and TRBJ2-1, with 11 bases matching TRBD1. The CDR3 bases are TGTGCCAGCAGGGGGCGGGACAGGGGGGTCAATGAGCAGTTCTTC. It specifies CASRGRDRGVNEQFF.